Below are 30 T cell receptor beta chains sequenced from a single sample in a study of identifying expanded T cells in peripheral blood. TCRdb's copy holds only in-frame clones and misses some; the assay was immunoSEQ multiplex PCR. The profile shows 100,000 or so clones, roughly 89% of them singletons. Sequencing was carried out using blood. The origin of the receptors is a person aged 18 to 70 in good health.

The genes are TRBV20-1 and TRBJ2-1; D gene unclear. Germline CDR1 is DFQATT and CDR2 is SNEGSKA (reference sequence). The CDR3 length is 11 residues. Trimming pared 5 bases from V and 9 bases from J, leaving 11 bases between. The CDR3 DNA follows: TGCAGTGCTGCCGCGGCCGGTGAGCAGTTCTTC. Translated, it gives CSAAAAGEQFF.

CDR3: CASSFLRGISDTQYF. The DNA of the CDR3 is TGTGCCAGCAGTTTCCTCAGGGGTATCTCAGATACGCAGTATTTT. The chain uses TRBV6-5 and TRBJ2-3; possibly TRBD1 for D (6 bases). The germline V and J ends were trimmed by 4 bases and 4 bases, with 15 bases remaining between them. CDR1 and CDR2 (germline): MNHEY, SVGAGI. This CDR3 comprises 15 residues.

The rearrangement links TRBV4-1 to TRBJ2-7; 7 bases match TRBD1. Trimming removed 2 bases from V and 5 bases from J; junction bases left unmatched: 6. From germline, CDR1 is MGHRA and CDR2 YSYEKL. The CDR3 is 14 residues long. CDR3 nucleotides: TGCGCCAGCAGCCAACCGGGACAGAATAACGAGCAGTACTTC. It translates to CASSQPGQNNEQYF.

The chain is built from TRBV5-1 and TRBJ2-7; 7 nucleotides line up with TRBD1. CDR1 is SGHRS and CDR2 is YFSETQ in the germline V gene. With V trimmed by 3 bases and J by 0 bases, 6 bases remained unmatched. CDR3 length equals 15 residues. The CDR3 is CASSYTGDISYEQYF. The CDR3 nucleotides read TGCGCCAGCAGCTACACAGGGGATATCTCCTACGAGCAGTACTTC.

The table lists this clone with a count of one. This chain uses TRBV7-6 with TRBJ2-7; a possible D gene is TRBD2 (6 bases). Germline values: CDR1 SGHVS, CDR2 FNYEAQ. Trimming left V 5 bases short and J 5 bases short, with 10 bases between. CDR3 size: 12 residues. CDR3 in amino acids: CASSEWGDEQYF. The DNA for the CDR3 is TGTGCCAGCAGCGAATGGGGGGACGAGCAGTACTTC. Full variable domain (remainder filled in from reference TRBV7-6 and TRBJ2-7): GAGVSQSPRYKVTKRGQDVALRCDPISGHVSLYWYRQALGQGPEFLTYFNYEAQQDKSGLPNDRFSAERPEGSISTLTIQRTEQRDSAMYRCASSEWGDEQYFGPGTRLTVT.

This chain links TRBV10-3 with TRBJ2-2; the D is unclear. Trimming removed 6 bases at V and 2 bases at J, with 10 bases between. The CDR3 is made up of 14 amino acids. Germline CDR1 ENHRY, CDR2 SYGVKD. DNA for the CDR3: TGTGCCATCAGAAAGGATTTCAACACCGGGGAGCTGTTTTTT. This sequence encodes CAIRKDFNTGELFF.

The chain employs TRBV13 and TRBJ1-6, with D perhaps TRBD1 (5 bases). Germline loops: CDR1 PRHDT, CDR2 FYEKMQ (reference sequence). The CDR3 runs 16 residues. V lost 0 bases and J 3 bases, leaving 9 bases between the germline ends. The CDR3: CASSLGQGRYNSPLHF. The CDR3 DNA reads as TGTGCCAGCAGCTTAGGTCAGGGTCGCTATAATTCACCCCTCCACTTT.

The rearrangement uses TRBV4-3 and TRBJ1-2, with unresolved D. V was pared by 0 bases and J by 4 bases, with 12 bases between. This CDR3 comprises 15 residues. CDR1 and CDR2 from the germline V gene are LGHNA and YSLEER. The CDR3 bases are TGCGCCAGCAGCCAAGAGGGATGGGGAGGCTATGGCTACACCTTC. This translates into CASSQEGWGGYGYTF.

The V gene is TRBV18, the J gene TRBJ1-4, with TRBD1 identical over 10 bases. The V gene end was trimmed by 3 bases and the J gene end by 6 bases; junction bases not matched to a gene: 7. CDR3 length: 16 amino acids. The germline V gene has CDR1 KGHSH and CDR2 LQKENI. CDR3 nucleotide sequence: TGTGCCAGCTCACCTCTACGACAGGGGGCTTATGAAAAACTGTTTTTT. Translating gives CASSPLRQGAYEKLFF.

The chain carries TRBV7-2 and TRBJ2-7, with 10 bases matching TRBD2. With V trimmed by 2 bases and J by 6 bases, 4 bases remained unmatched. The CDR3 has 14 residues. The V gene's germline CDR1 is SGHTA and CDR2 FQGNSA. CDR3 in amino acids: CASSLHLAGGEQYF. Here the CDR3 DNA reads TGTGCCAGCAGCTTACATTTAGCGGGGGGCGAGCAGTACTTC. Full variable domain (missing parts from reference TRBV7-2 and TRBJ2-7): GAGVSQSPSNKVTEKGKDVELRCDPISGHTALYWYRQSLGQGLEFLIYFQGNSAPDKSGLPSDRFSAERTGGSVSTLTIQRTQQEDSAVYLCASSLHLAGGEQYFGPGTRLTVT.

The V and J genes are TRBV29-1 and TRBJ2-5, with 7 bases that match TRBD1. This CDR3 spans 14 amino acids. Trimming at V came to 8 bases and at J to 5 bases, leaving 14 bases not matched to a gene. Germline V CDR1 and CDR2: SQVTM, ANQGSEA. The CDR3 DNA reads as TGCAGCTTCCTGGACAGGCCCCCCAGGGAGACCCAGTACTTC. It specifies CSFLDRPPRETQYF. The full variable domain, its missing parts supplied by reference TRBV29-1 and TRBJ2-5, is SAVISQKPSRDICQRGTSLTIQCQVDSQVTMMFWYRQQPGQSLTLIATANQGSEATYESGFVIDKFPISRPNLTFSTLTVSNMSPEDSSIYLCSFLDRPPRETQYFGPGTRLLVL.

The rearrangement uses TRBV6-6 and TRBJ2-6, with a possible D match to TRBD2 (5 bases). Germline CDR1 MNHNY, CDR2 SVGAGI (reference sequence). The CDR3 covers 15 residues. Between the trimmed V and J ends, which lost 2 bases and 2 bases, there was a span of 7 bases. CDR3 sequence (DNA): TGTGCCAGCAGTTACCGGGAAGCTGGGGCCAACGTCCTGACTTTC. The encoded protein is CASSYREAGANVLTF.

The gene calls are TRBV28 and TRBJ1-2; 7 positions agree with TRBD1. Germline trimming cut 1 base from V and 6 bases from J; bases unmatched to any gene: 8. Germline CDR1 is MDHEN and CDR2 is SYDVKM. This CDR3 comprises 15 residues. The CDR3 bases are TGTGCCAGCAGTTTATTGCCAGGGGGTCCTGATGGCTACACCTTC. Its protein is CASSLLPGGPDGYTF.

The CDR3: CASSALGLAGGQGDTQYF. Written as DNA, the CDR3 is TGCGCCAGCAGCGCCCTTGGACTAGCGGGGGGCCAGGGAGATACGCAGTATTTT. The chain employs TRBV10-2 and TRBJ2-3; TRBD2 agrees at 14 bases. The junction had 13 bases not matched to a gene; V was cut back by 6 bases and J by 5 bases. Germline loops: CDR1 WSHSY, CDR2 SAAADI. The CDR3 extends over 18 amino acids.

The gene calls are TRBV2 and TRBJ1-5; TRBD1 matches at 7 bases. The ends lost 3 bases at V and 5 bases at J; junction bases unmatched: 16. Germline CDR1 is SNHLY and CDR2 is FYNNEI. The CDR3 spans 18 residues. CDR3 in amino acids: CASSDLFLQGPGDQPQHF. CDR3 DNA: TGTGCCAGCAGTGATTTATTCCTACAGGGGCCAGGGGATCAGCCCCAGCATTTT.

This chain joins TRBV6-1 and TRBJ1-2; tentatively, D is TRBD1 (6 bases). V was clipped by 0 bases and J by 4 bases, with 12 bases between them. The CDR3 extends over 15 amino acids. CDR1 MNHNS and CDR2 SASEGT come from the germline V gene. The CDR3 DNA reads TGTGCCAGCAGTGAAGCGCGTAGGGGGGTCTATGGCTACACCTTC. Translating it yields CASSEARRGVYGYTF.

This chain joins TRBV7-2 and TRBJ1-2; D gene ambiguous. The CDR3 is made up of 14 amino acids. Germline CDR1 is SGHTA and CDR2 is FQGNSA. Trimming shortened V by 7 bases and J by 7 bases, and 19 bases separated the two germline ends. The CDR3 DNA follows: TGTGCCAGCACCCCCAAAGGGCGACCTTTTGGCTACACCTTC. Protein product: CASTPKGRPFGYTF.

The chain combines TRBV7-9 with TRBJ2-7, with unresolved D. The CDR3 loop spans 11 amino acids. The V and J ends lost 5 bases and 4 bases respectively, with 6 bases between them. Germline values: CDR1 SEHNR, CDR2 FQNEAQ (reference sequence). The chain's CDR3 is CASSPGYEQYF. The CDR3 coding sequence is TGTGCCAGCAGCCCCGGGTACGAGCAGTACTTC.

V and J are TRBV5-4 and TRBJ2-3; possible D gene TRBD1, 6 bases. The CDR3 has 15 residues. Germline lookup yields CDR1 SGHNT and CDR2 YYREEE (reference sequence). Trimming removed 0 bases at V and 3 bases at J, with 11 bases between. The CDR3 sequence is CASSLDRVGTDTQYF. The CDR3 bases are TGTGCCAGCAGCTTGGACAGGGTTGGAACAGATACGCAGTATTTT.

The CDR3 protein is CASSLVSPGGYYEQYF. The CDR3 DNA sequence: TGTGCCAGCAGCTTGGTTTCTCCAGGGGGATACTACGAGCAGTACTTC. The chain employs TRBV5-6 and TRBJ2-7; the match to TRBD1 covers 7 bases. Trimming cost V 0 bases and J 3 bases; bases outside gene matches: 9. Per germline, CDR1 SGHDT and CDR2 YYEEEE. The CDR3 is 16 residues long.

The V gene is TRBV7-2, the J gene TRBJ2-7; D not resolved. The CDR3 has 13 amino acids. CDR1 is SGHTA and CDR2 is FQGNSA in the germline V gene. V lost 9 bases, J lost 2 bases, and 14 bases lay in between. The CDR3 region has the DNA TGTGCCAGTACACCCCAGGCTCCCTACGAGCAGTACTTC. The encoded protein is CASTPQAPYEQYF.

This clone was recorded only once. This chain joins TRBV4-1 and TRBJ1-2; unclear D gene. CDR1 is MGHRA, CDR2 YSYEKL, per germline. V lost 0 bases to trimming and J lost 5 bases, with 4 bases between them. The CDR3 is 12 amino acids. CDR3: CASSQDRYGYTF. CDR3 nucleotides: TGCGCCAGCAGCCAAGATCGTTATGGCTACACCTTC.

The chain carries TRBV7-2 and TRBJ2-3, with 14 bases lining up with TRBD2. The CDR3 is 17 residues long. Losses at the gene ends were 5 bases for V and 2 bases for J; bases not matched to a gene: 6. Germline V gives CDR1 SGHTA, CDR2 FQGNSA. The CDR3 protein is CASSPGTSGGLTDTQYF. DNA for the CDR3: TGTGCCAGCAGCCCAGGGACTAGCGGGGGACTCACAGATACGCAGTATTTT.

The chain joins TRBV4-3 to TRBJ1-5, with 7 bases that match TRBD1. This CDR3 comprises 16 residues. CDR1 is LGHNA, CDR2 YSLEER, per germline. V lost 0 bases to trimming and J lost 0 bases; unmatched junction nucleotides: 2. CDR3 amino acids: CASSQDRGYSNQPQHF. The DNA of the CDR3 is TGCGCCAGCAGCCAAGACAGGGGGTATAGCAATCAGCCCCAGCATTTT.

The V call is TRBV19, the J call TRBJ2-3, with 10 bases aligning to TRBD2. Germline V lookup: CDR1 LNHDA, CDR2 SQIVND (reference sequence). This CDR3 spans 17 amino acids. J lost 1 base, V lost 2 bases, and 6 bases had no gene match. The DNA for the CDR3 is TGTGCCAGTAGTATAAGGGTAGCGGGGGGCCGCACAGATACGCAGTATTTT. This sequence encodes CASSIRVAGGRTDTQYF.

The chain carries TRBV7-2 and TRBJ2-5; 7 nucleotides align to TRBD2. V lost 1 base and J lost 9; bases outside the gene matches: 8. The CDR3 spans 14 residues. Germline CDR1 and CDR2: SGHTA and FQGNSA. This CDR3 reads CASSLERDDPAQYF. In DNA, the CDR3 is TGTGCCAGCAGCTTAGAGCGGGACGATCCGGCCCAGTACTTC.

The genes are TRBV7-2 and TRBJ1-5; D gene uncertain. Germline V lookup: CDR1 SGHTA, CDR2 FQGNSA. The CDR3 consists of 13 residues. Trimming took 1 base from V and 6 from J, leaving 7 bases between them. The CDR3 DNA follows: TGTGCCAGCAGCTTAGTCCCAGGTCAGCCCCAGCATTTT. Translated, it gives CASSLVPGQPQHF.

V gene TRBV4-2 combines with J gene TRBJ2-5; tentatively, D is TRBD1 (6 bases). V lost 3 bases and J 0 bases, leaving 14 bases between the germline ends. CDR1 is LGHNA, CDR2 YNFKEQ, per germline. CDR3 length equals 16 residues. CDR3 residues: CASSQGGGEHQETQYF. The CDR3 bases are TGTGCCAGCAGCCAGGGTGGGGGCGAGCACCAAGAGACCCAGTACTTC.

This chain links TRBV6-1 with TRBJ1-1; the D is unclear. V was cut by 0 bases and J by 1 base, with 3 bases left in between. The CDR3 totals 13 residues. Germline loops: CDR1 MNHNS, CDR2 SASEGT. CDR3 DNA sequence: TGTGCCAGCAGTGAAGCGGAGAACACTGAAGCTTTCTTT. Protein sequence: CASSEAENTEAFF.

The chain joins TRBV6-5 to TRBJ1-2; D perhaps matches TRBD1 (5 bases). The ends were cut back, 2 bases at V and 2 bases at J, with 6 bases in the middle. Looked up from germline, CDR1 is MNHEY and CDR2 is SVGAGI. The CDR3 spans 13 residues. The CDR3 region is CASSYEGNYGYTF. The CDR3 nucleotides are TGTGCCAGCAGTTACGAGGGGAACTATGGCTACACCTTC.